Listed below are T cell receptor beta chains from one sample, sequenced in a study of blood T cell repertoires in COVID-19. Data came from immunoSEQ multiplex PCR; TCRdb stores just in-frame clones and leaves some out. Of roughly 100,000 clones in the sample, 70% to 90% were seen once. The sequenced sample was peripheral blood. These receptor sequences come from a man aged 50-60 years with active COVID-19. Each CDR3 is given with its conserved first and last residue. The order of the fields is V gene, J gene, D gene, clone size, CDR3 protein, CDR3 DNA. D genes are given only for firm matches. Where a row states a size, it is once, few, many or the class of an expanded clone; other rows omit it.

V gene: TRBV11-2; J gene: TRBJ1-3; D gene: TRBD1; clone size: .; CDR3 protein: CASSVRGAMGTGGNTIYF; CDR3 DNA: TGTGCCAGCAGCGTAAGGGGGGCGATGGGGACAGGTGGAAACACCATATATTTT
V gene: TRBV7-2; J gene: TRBJ1-5; D gene: .; clone size: .; CDR3 protein: CASSREPPMAQHF; CDR3 DNA: TGTGCCAGCAGCCGGGAGCCCCCCATGGCCCAGCATTTT
V gene: TRBV29-1; J gene: TRBJ1-5; D gene: .; clone size: .; CDR3 protein: CSVDGGDQPQHF; CDR3 DNA: TGCAGCGTAGACGGGGGGGACCAGCCCCAGCATTTT
V gene: TRBV30; J gene: TRBJ2-2; D gene: .; clone size: .; CDR3 protein: CAWHRNTGELFF; CDR3 DNA: TGTGCCTGGCATAGAAACACCGGGGAGCTGTTTTTT
V gene: TRBV5-4; J gene: TRBJ2-6; D gene: TRBD2; clone size: .; CDR3 protein: CASSLPGLGSGANVLTF; CDR3 DNA: TGTGCCAGCAGCCTGCCGGGACTAGGGTCTGGGGCCAACGTCCTGACTTTC
V gene: TRBV4-1; J gene: TRBJ1-4; D gene: .; clone size: .; CDR3 protein: CASSQESGGRGEKLFF; CDR3 DNA: TGCGCCAGCAGCCAAGAATCCGGGGGGCGAGGAGAAAAACTGTTTTTT
V gene: TRBV3-1/TRBV3-2; J gene: TRBJ2-3; D gene: TRBD1; clone size: .; CDR3 protein: CASTDRVGDTQYF; CDR3 DNA: TGTGCCAGCACCGACAGGGTTGGAGATACGCAGTATTTT
V gene: TRBV14; J gene: TRBJ1-2; D gene: TRBD1; clone size: .; CDR3 protein: CASSRLETGRGYTF; CDR3 DNA: TGTGCCAGCAGCCGATTGGAGACAGGGAGAGGCTACACCTTC
V gene: TRBV19; J gene: TRBJ2-5; D gene: .; clone size: .; CDR3 protein: CASSPVGGWTQYF; CDR3 DNA: TGTGCCAGTAGCCCAGTGGGGGGTTGGACCCAGTACTTC
V gene: TRBV27; J gene: TRBJ1-2; D gene: .; clone size: .; CDR3 protein: CASSSGQPGDYGYTF; CDR3 DNA: TGTGCCAGCAGTTCCGGACAACCCGGTGACTATGGCTACACCTTC
V gene: TRBV12-5; J gene: TRBJ1-5; D gene: .; clone size: .; CDR3 protein: CAAGGFWPQHF; CDR3 DNA: TGTGCCGCGGGGGGTTTTTGGCCCCAGCATTTT
V gene: TRBV6-5; J gene: TRBJ2-7; D gene: TRBD1; clone size: .; CDR3 protein: CASSRQGIGPYEQYF; CDR3 DNA: TGTGCCAGCAGTCGACAGGGGATAGGCCCGTACGAGCAGTACTTC
V gene: TRBV12-3/TRBV12-4; J gene: TRBJ1-3; D gene: .; clone size: .; CDR3 protein: CASSGSSAGIYF; CDR3 DNA: TGTGCCAGCAGTGGCTCTTCCGCGGGCATATATTTT
V gene: TRBV5-6; J gene: TRBJ1-2; D gene: .; clone size: .; CDR3 protein: CASSLGEFYGYTF; CDR3 DNA: TGTGCCAGCAGCTTGGGAGAATTCTATGGCTACACCTTC
V gene: TRBV6-4; J gene: TRBJ1-5; D gene: .; clone size: .; CDR3 protein: CASSAGSRQPQHF; CDR3 DNA: TGTGCCAGCAGTGCAGGGTCCCGCCAGCCCCAGCATTTT
V gene: TRBV7-2; J gene: TRBJ1-5; D gene: .; clone size: .; CDR3 protein: CASSLDGSGQPQHF; CDR3 DNA: TGTGCCAGCAGCTTAGATGGGTCGGGGCAGCCCCAGCATTTT
V gene: TRBV18; J gene: TRBJ1-5; D gene: .; clone size: .; CDR3 protein: CASSDSNRSGQPQHF; CDR3 DNA: TGTGCCAGCTCAGACTCCAATAGGTCGGGACAGCCCCAGCATTTT
V gene: TRBV11-2; J gene: TRBJ1-2; D gene: TRBD1; clone size: .; CDR3 protein: CASRRTGETHGYTF; CDR3 DNA: TGTGCCAGCAGACGGACAGGGGAAACTCATGGCTACACCTTC
V gene: TRBV5-6; J gene: TRBJ1-2; D gene: TRBD1; clone size: .; CDR3 protein: CASSPDRGLSYGYTF; CDR3 DNA: TGTGCCAGCAGCCCGGACAGGGGGCTGTCCTATGGCTACACCTTC
V gene: TRBV4-1; J gene: TRBJ2-5; D gene: .; clone size: .; CDR3 protein: CASSQGGVGWETQYF; CDR3 DNA: TGCGCCAGCAGCCAAGGCGGGGTGGGATGGGAGACCCAGTACTTC
V gene: TRBV19; J gene: TRBJ1-5; D gene: .; clone size: .; CDR3 protein: CASSVMKVGGNQPQHF; CDR3 DNA: TGTGCCAGTAGTGTCATGAAGGTAGGGGGTAATCAGCCCCAGCATTTT
V gene: TRBV7-9; J gene: TRBJ1-4; D gene: TRBD1; clone size: .; CDR3 protein: CASSLADRGKLFF; CDR3 DNA: TGTGCCAGCAGCTTAGCCGACAGGGGTAAACTGTTTTTT
V gene: TRBV6-1; J gene: TRBJ2-3; D gene: .; clone size: .; CDR3 protein: CASSEALSDTQYF; CDR3 DNA: TGTGCCAGCAGTGAAGCCCTCTCAGATACGCAGTATTTT
V gene: TRBV9; J gene: TRBJ1-2; D gene: .; clone size: .; CDR3 protein: CASSVAQGRSGYTF; CDR3 DNA: TGTGCCAGCAGCGTAGCTCAGGGAAGGAGTGGCTACACCTTC
V gene: TRBV7-2; J gene: TRBJ1-2; D gene: TRBD1; clone size: .; CDR3 protein: CASSSGQGRDGYTF; CDR3 DNA: TGTGCCAGCAGCTCCGGACAGGGTCGGGATGGCTACACCTTC
V gene: TRBV18; J gene: TRBJ1-2; D gene: .; clone size: .; CDR3 protein: CASSDNNYGYTF; CDR3 DNA: TGTGCCAGCTCAGACAATAACTATGGCTACACCTTC
V gene: TRBV7-3; J gene: TRBJ1-4; D gene: TRBD1; clone size: .; CDR3 protein: CASSATGGGNEKLFF; CDR3 DNA: TGTGCCAGCAGCGCTACAGGGGGTGGTAATGAAAAACTGTTTTTT
V gene: TRBV4-2; J gene: TRBJ2-3; D gene: .; clone size: .; CDR3 protein: CASSREATDTQYF; CDR3 DNA: TGTGCCAGCAGCCGGGAGGCTACAGATACGCAGTATTTT
V gene: TRBV7-3; J gene: TRBJ2-1; D gene: .; clone size: .; CDR3 protein: CASSSQGGLNEQFF; CDR3 DNA: TGTGCCAGCAGCTCCCAGGGGGGCCTCAATGAGCAGTTCTTC
V gene: TRBV9; J gene: TRBJ1-2; D gene: .; clone size: .; CDR3 protein: CASSALYGYTF; CDR3 DNA: TGTGCCAGCAGCGCCCTCTATGGCTACACCTTC
V gene: TRBV5-6; J gene: TRBJ1-6; D gene: TRBD1; clone size: few; CDR3 protein: CASSLDTGGYNSPLHF; CDR3 DNA: TGTGCCAGCAGCTTGGATACAGGGGGGTATAATTCACCCCTCCACTTT
V gene: TRBV28; J gene: TRBJ2-3; D gene: TRBD2; clone size: .; CDR3 protein: CASSLVSGGSPDTQYF; CDR3 DNA: TGTGCCAGCAGTTTGGTTAGCGGGGGTTCCCCGGATACGCAGTATTTT
V gene: TRBV12-5; J gene: TRBJ2-7; D gene: .; clone size: once; CDR3 protein: CASGTGLLYEQYF; CDR3 DNA: TGTGCTAGTGGTACGGGACTTCTCTACGAGCAGTACTTC
V gene: TRBV25-1; J gene: TRBJ2-1; D gene: TRBD2; clone size: .; CDR3 protein: CASRTERGGWIF; CDR3 DNA: TGTGCCAGCAGGACGGAGCGGGGGGGTTGGATCTTC
V gene: TRBV5-1; J gene: TRBJ1-1; D gene: TRBD1; clone size: once; CDR3 protein: CASSLEIQGAGEAFF; CDR3 DNA: TGCGCCAGCAGCTTGGAGATTCAGGGGGCGGGTGAAGCTTTCTTT
V gene: TRBV6-6; J gene: TRBJ1-1; D gene: .; clone size: few; CDR3 protein: CASRNRAGNTEAFF; CDR3 DNA: TGTGCCAGCAGAAACAGGGCCGGGAACACTGAAGCTTTCTTT
V gene: TRBV7-2; J gene: TRBJ2-3; D gene: .; clone size: .; CDR3 protein: CASSTMGAGGDTQYF; CDR3 DNA: TGTGCCAGCAGCACCATGGGGGCGGGTGGAGATACGCAGTATTTT
V gene: TRBV19; J gene: TRBJ2-7; D gene: .; clone size: .; CDR3 protein: CASRPGELGYEQYF; CDR3 DNA: TGTGCCAGTAGGCCCGGGGAGCTGGGGTACGAGCAGTACTTC
V gene: TRBV7-2; J gene: TRBJ1-4; D gene: .; clone size: .; CDR3 protein: CASSLDGTEKLFF; CDR3 DNA: TGTGCCAGCAGCTTAGACGGTACTGAAAAACTGTTTTTT
V gene: TRBV7-9; J gene: TRBJ1-1; D gene: .; clone size: .; CDR3 protein: CASSPWALGTEAFF; CDR3 DNA: TGTGCCAGCAGCCCCTGGGCACTGGGCACTGAAGCTTTCTTT
V gene: TRBV2; J gene: TRBJ2-7; D gene: .; clone size: .; CDR3 protein: CASTSLGRGAEQYF; CDR3 DNA: TGTGCCAGCACCTCTTTGGGCCGGGGGGCCGAGCAGTACTTC
V gene: TRBV6-6; J gene: TRBJ2-1; D gene: TRBD1; clone size: once; CDR3 protein: CASSYHWGQGADEQFF; CDR3 DNA: TGTGCCAGCAGTTACCATTGGGGACAGGGGGCCGATGAGCAGTTCTTC
V gene: TRBV6-5; J gene: TRBJ1-2; D gene: TRBD1; clone size: once; CDR3 protein: CASSTGTGGLSGYTF; CDR3 DNA: TGTGCCAGCAGCACCGGGACAGGGGGCTTGAGTGGCTACACCTTC
V gene: TRBV7-9; J gene: TRBJ2-1; D gene: TRBD2; clone size: once; CDR3 protein: CASSPGTSGPREQFF; CDR3 DNA: TGTGCCAGCAGTCCCGGGACTAGCGGGCCTCGGGAGCAGTTCTTC
V gene: TRBV7-2; J gene: TRBJ2-3; D gene: TRBD2; clone size: .; CDR3 protein: CASSPPSGTSGGPTDTQYF; CDR3 DNA: TGTGCCAGCAGCCCCCCCTCCGGGACTAGCGGGGGGCCCACAGATACGCAGTATTTT
V gene: TRBV10-3; J gene: TRBJ2-1; D gene: .; clone size: .; CDR3 protein: CAIIPGPGEQEQFF; CDR3 DNA: TGTGCCATCATCCCTGGGCCGGGGGAACAGGAGCAGTTCTTC
V gene: TRBV15; J gene: TRBJ2-3; D gene: TRBD2; clone size: .; CDR3 protein: CATSRRAGTSGDTQYF; CDR3 DNA: TGTGCCACCAGCAGAAGAGCCGGGACTAGCGGAGATACGCAGTATTTT
V gene: TRBV21-1; J gene: TRBJ2-3; D gene: .; clone size: once; CDR3 protein: CASSKARASGSSTDTQYF; CDR3 DNA: TGTGCCAGCAGCAAAGCGCGGGCTAGCGGATCTAGCACAGATACGCAGTATTTT
V gene: TRBV11-2; J gene: TRBJ1-3; D gene: .; clone size: once; CDR3 protein: CATSPIRGGNTIYF; CDR3 DNA: TGTGCCACTTCCCCGATCCGAGGCGGAAACACCATATATTTT
V gene: TRBV6-5; J gene: TRBJ1-5; D gene: .; clone size: .; CDR3 protein: CAVGRGGQPQHF; CDR3 DNA: TGTGCCGTGGGCCGGGGTGGTCAGCCCCAGCATTTT
V gene: TRBV19; J gene: TRBJ1-5; D gene: TRBD1; clone size: .; CDR3 protein: CASSTQGAGQPQHF; CDR3 DNA: TGTGCCAGTAGTACCCAGGGGGCGGGTCAGCCCCAGCATTTT
V gene: TRBV9; J gene: TRBJ2-7; D gene: .; clone size: .; CDR3 protein: CASSTAPDISYEQYF; CDR3 DNA: TGTGCCAGCAGCACCGCGCCGGACATCTCCTACGAGCAGTACTTC
V gene: TRBV11-2; J gene: TRBJ1-1; D gene: TRBD1; clone size: .; CDR3 protein: CASKGAMGTEAFF; CDR3 DNA: TGTGCCAGCAAGGGGGCAATGGGAACTGAAGCTTTCTTT
V gene: TRBV29-1; J gene: TRBJ2-5; D gene: TRBD2; clone size: .; CDR3 protein: CSVRTSGGPQETQYF; CDR3 DNA: TGCAGCGTACGAACTAGCGGGGGGCCCCAAGAGACCCAGTACTTC
V gene: TRBV7-9; J gene: TRBJ2-7; D gene: TRBD2; clone size: .; CDR3 protein: CASSLARLAGGSSYEQYF; CDR3 DNA: TGTGCCAGCAGCTTAGCACGACTAGCGGGGGGGAGCTCCTACGAGCAGTACTTC
V gene: TRBV18; J gene: TRBJ2-5; D gene: TRBD2; clone size: .; CDR3 protein: CASSPQAGGQEETQYF; CDR3 DNA: TGTGCCAGCTCACCACAAGCGGGGGGCCAGGAAGAGACCCAGTACTTC
V gene: TRBV5-4; J gene: TRBJ2-3; D gene: .; clone size: .; CDR3 protein: CASRPPGLRTDTQYF; CDR3 DNA: TGTGCCAGCAGGCCCCCGGGACTTCGCACAGATACGCAGTATTTT